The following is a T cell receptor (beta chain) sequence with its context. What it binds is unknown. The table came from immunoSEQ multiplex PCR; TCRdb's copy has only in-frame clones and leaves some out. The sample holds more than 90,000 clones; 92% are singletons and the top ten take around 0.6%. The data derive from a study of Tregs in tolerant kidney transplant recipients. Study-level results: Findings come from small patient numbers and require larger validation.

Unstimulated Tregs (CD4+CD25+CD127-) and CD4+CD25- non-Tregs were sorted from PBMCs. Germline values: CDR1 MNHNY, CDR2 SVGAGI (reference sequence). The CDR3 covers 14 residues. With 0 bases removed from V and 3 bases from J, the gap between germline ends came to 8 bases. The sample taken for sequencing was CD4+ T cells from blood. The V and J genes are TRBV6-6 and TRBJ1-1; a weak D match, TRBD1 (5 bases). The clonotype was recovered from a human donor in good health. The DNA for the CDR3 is TGTGCCAGCAGTTACTCGAGCAGGGACACTGAAGCTTTCTTT. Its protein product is CASSYSSRDTEAFF.